The sequence of this TCR beta chain was determined in a study of CD8 T cells in ankylosing spondylitis (dated by TCRdb to about 2017). Study-level background: T cell receptor beta repertoires were profiled in healthy donors and ankylosing spondylitis patients so that disease-linked TCR variants could be found. The whole study cohort included over 85 healthy donors and 25 ankylosing spondylitis patients. Peripheral blood samples were taken, and synovial fluid was additionally collected from ankylosing spondylitis patients.

The germline ends are 11 bases apart after V is trimmed by 0 bases and J by 0 bases. Taken from cysteine to phenylalanine, the CDR3 has 17 residues. Just the 51-base CDR3 DNA is kept, in frame starting at base 1. The germline V gene yields MNHEY for CDR1 and SVGAGI for CDR2. The run used an Illumina HiSeq 2500. Quantitative 5'-RACE with molecular barcodes was the method used to prepare the TCR beta libraries. In the original analysis: To identify disease-linked TCR variants, a new computational method was used, one built on a probabilistic model of VDJ rearrangement. TCRdb handled the public reads itself, with Q25 trimming in fastp and clone calling in MiXCR, and kept productive beta chains. When rows share a CDR3 protein, they turn into one entry using the most common DNA and genes. The V and J calls come from TCRdb's annotation, not from the publication. This sample has some 270,000 distinct CDR3 sequences in its table, and about 20% of those were observed once. More than 25% of the sample belongs to the ten largest clones.

This clonotype has only a few counts. The target of this receptor is not known. No base quality values were provided; no much bigger clone lies one nucleotide off. What the research found in general, with its limitations: Blood from ankylosing spondylitis patients appeared to be characterized by a TCR beta motif made up of fewer than ten highly homologous amino acid variants. Some motif variants were previously reported in synovial fluid and blood of reactive arthritis patients, suggesting common disease-initiation mechanisms. The disease-linked clones showed a CD8+ phenotype and occurred at relatively low frequencies in peripheral blood. According to the report, matched synovial fluid samples from ankylosing spondylitis patients were significantly enriched for the disease-linked clones.

The specimen was blood, either unsorted or a sorted T cell fraction (not recorded which). The V gene is TRBV6-5 and the J gene is TRBJ1-4, and possibly TRBD1, on 5 matching bases. The sequence was collected from a male donor with ankylosing spondylitis or in good health (not recorded which). The CDR3 region reads CASSYSIGGPTNEKLFF. The nucleotide sequence reads as follows: TGTGCCAGCAGTTACTCGATCGGGGGACCAACTAATGAAAAACTGTTTTTT.